These T cell receptor beta chains were read from a single sample in a study of CD8+ T cells in alopecia areata. Using immunoSEQ multiplex PCR, the repertoire was profiled, and TCRdb retains in-frame clones only, with some absent. The sample includes just over 150,000 clones, less than 70% seen only once; the top ten take more than 0.7%. The sample in question was CD4+ T cells sorted from blood, obtained at week 4, from a patient treated with tofacitinib. The receptors here all came from a human donor with alopecia areata. Both conserved end residues are part of each CDR3. D genes are given only for firm matches. For some rows the clone size is stated as once, few or many, or as a class when expanded; others skip it.

>.|.|TRBJ1-4|TRBV30
CAWRVRANEKLFF
TGTGCCTGGAGAGTGAGGGCTAATGAAAAACTGTTTTTT
>.|.|TRBJ1-2|TRBV4-2
CASSQDQNYGYTF
TGTGCCAGCAGCCAAGATCAGAACTATGGCTACACCTTC
>.|few|TRBJ2-3|TRBV18
CASSPTPDTQYF
TGTGCCAGCTCACCGACACCAGATACGCAGTATTTT
>.|.|TRBJ1-5|TRBV4-2
CASSQEPGINQPQHF
TGTGCCAGCAGCCAAGAGCCAGGGATCAATCAGCCCCAGCATTTT
>TRBD1|.|TRBJ2-4|TRBV29-1
CSARQGNIQYF
TGCAGCGCCCGACAGGGAAACATTCAGTACTTC
>.|.|TRBJ2-2|TRBV19
CASRGGQINTGELFF
TGTGCCAGTAGGGGGGGACAGATTAACACCGGGGAGCTGTTTTTT
>TRBD2|few|TRBJ2-3|TRBV29-1
CSVDEGLAGADTQYF
TGCAGCGTTGACGAGGGGCTAGCGGGGGCAGATACGCAGTATTTT
>.|.|TRBJ1-1|TRBV5-1
CASSLVAGSAEAFF
TGCGCCAGCAGCTTGGTAGCGGGTTCGGCTGAAGCTTTCTTT
>.|few|TRBJ2-1|TRBV20-1
CSAAYGGARFF
TGCAGTGCTGCATACGGGGGCGCGAGGTTCTTC
>.|.|TRBJ2-7|TRBV6-1
CASKERPDSYEQYF
TGTGCCAGCAAAGAGCGGCCAGACTCCTACGAGCAGTACTTC
>.|few|TRBJ1-4|TRBV29-1
CSVESGDEKLFF
TGCAGCGTTGAGTCAGGTGATGAAAAACTGTTTTTT
>.|.|TRBJ1-5|TRBV30
CAWSVGAVNQPQHF
TGTGCCTGGAGTGTAGGGGCAGTTAATCAGCCCCAGCATTTT
>.|.|TRBJ2-6|TRBV30
CAWSRGAGANVLTF
TGTGCCTGGAGCAGGGGCGCTGGGGCCAACGTCCTGACTTTC
>.|once|TRBJ2-6|TRBV30
CAWASAGANVLTF
TGTGCCTGGGCGTCTGCCGGGGCCAACGTCCTGACTTTC
>.|.|TRBJ1-2|TRBV7-2
CASSLSHGYTF
TGTGCCAGCAGCTTAAGCCATGGCTACACCTTC
>TRBD1|once|TRBJ2-7|TRBV5-4
CASSVVATGGHEQYF
TGTGCCAGCAGCGTTGTAGCGACAGGGGGGCACGAGCAGTACTTC
>TRBD1|.|TRBJ1-3|TRBV29-1
CSVESRGGHTIYF
TGCAGCGTTGAAAGCAGGGGGGGGCACACCATATATTTT
>.|.|TRBJ1-2|TRBV29-1
CSAIQTGLYGYTF
TGCAGCGCTATCCAAACAGGCCTCTATGGCTACACCTTC
>.|.|TRBJ2-1|TRBV7-3
CASSPGGQEQFF
TGTGCCAGCAGCCCCGGGGGGCAAGAGCAGTTCTTC
>.|few|TRBJ2-5|TRBV29-1
CSVAPGEAATQYF
TGCAGCGTTGCCCCAGGCGAGGCCGCGACCCAGTACTTC
>.|once|TRBJ1-5|TRBV4-1
CASSQGLQSNQPQHF
TGCGCCAGCAGCCAAGGTCTCCAGAGCAATCAGCCCCAGCATTTT
>TRBD2|.|TRBJ2-3|TRBV29-1
CSVKAGSTDTQYF
TGCAGCGTGAAAGCGGGAAGCACAGATACGCAGTATTTT
>TRBD1|.|TRBJ2-5|TRBV6-6
CASSRYGQGSQETQYF
TGTGCCAGCAGTCGTTACGGACAGGGGTCCCAAGAGACCCAGTACTTC
>TRBD2|.|TRBJ2-3|TRBV2
CASSEASGGRDTQYF
TGTGCCAGCAGTGAAGCTAGCGGGGGCCGGGATACGCAGTATTTT
>.|.|TRBJ1-1|TRBV30
CAWNREAVVFF
TGTGCCTGGAATAGAGAGGCGGTGGTATTCTTT
>.|.|TRBJ1-2|TRBV30
CAWMYGGEGYTF
TGTGCCTGGATGTACGGAGGGGAAGGCTACACCTTC
>.|.|TRBJ1-3|TRBV9
CASSVDPTDGNTIYF
TGTGCCAGCAGCGTAGACCCGACGGACGGAAACACCATATATTTT
>.|few|TRBJ2-7|TRBV30
CAWSPGFNYEQYF
TGTGCCTGGAGTCCTGGGTTTAACTACGAGCAGTACTTC
>.|.|TRBJ2-2|TRBV11-1
CASIVAGAPNTGELFF
TGTGCCAGCATCGTAGCCGGGGCTCCTAACACCGGGGAGCTGTTTTTT
>.|few|TRBJ1-4|TRBV6-5
CASSPQGFGKLFF
TGTGCCAGCAGTCCTCAGGGCTTTGGAAAACTGTTTTTT
>.|.|TRBJ2-5|TRBV5-1
CASSLRTEETTQYF
TGCGCCAGCAGCCTAAGGACAGAGGAGACGACCCAGTACTTC
>.|.|TRBJ1-3|TRBV29-1
CSVGVSGNTIYF
TGCAGCGTTGGGGTGTCTGGAAACACCATATATTTT
>TRBD1|.|TRBJ2-1|TRBV15
CATSRERGRKSYNEQFF
TGTGCCACCAGCAGAGAAAGGGGGCGTAAATCCTACAATGAGCAGTTCTTC